One and the same sample provided the 23 T cell receptor beta chains below, sequenced in a study of cytomegalovirus exposure and HLA in healthy donors. The repertoire was sequenced with immunoSEQ multiplex PCR; TCRdb's copy has only in-frame clones and lacks some. In the table there are approximately 58,000 clones, 85% to 95% of which are singletons. The sample consisted of PBMCs. The source of these receptors is a woman between 18 and 29 years old in good health and CMV-seropositive.

The V gene is TRBV7-2, the J gene TRBJ2-3, with 8 bases aligning to TRBD2. V gave up 5 bases and J gave up 2 bases; unmatched junction bases: 9. The CDR3 is 16 residues long. CDR1 and CDR2 from the germline V gene are SGHTA and FQGNSA. The CDR3 here is CASSTGTGGHTDTQYF. CDR3 sequence (DNA): TGTGCCAGCAGCACGGGCACGGGGGGGCACACAGATACGCAGTATTTT.

The chain is built from TRBV5-1 and TRBJ1-2; the match to TRBD1 covers 8 bases. V trimming: 0 bases; J trimming: 4 bases; junction bases outside the gene matches: 5. The CDR3 totals 15 residues. Per the germline V gene, CDR1 is SGHRS and CDR2 is YFSETQ. In DNA, the CDR3 is TGCGCCAGCAGCTTGGCAGGACAGGGTTCCTATGGCTACACCTTC. Its translation is CASSLAGQGSYGYTF.

The genes are TRBV7-2 and TRBJ2-5; 8 positions agree with TRBD2. Trimming took 1 base from V and 2 from J; bases not matched to a gene: 6. CDR1 and CDR2 (germline): SGHTA, FQGNSA. CDR3 length: 16 amino acids. The CDR3 nucleotides are TGTGCCAGCAGCTTAGACCGCCGCGGGGGGCAAGAGACCCAGTACTTC. Residues: CASSLDRRGGQETQYF.

CDR3 protein: CASSIDHGGNQPQHF. The CDR3 nucleotides read TGTGCCAGTAGTATAGATCACGGAGGGAATCAGCCCCAGCATTTT. The chain uses TRBV19 and TRBJ1-5, with no clear D. Germline V gene sequence: CDR1 LNHDA, CDR2 SQIVND (reference sequence). V shed 0 bases and J shed 4 bases, with 10 bases lying between them. The CDR3 loop spans 15 amino acids. The variable domain in full, with the rest retrieved from reference TRBV19 and TRBJ1-5, is DGGITQSPKYLFRKEGQNVTLSCEQNLNHDAMYWYRQDPGQGLRLIYYSQIVNDFQKGDIAEGYSVSREKKESFPLTVTSAQKNPTAFYLCASSIDHGGNQPQHFGDGTRLSIL.

The V gene is TRBV4-1, the J gene TRBJ1-2; 7 bases are a match to TRBD1. The CDR3 has 16 residues. V was pared by 6 bases and J by 3 bases, with 13 bases of the junction left unmatched. Per germline, CDR1 MGHRA and CDR2 YSYEKL. CDR3 region: CASSPGRQGVYYGYTF. The DNA of the CDR3 is TGCGCCAGCAGTCCCGGTAGGCAGGGGGTATACTATGGCTACACCTTC.

V is TRBV30 and J is TRBJ1-2; 7 bases are shared with TRBD1. The junction had 14 bases not matched to a gene; V was cut back by 3 bases and J by 10 bases. The CDR3 contains 14 residues. Germline V gene lookup returns CDR1 GTSNPN and CDR2 SVGIG (reference sequence). This CDR3 reads CAWSWGSSGGIYTF. In DNA, the CDR3 is TGTGCCTGGAGCTGGGGGTCCTCAGGGGGGATCTACACCTTC.

The chain combines TRBV7-2 with TRBJ2-7; 8 nucleotides line up with TRBD2. This CDR3 is built from 14 residues. Germline V gene lookup returns CDR1 SGHTA and CDR2 FQGNSA. J gave up 1 base and V 3 bases, and 2 bases lay outside the gene matches. The CDR3 protein is CASSLTSASYEQYF. In DNA form, the CDR3 reads TGTGCCAGCAGCTTGACTAGCGCATCCTACGAGCAGTACTTC.

This rearrangement joins TRBV7-9 to TRBJ2-7; TRBD1 might be the D (7 bases). CDR1 SEHNR and CDR2 FQNEAQ come from the germline V gene (reference sequence). CDR3 length: 15 amino acids. V lost 5 bases and J 7 bases, leaving 21 bases between the germline ends. The CDR3 loop reads CASSVRDRAGLEQYF. For the CDR3, the DNA is TGTGCCAGCAGCGTCCGGGACAGAGCGGGCCTTGAGCAGTACTTC.

The rearrangement links TRBV5-1 to TRBJ1-2, with a weak D call TRBD1 (6 bases). Germline V lookup: CDR1 SGHRS, CDR2 YFSETQ. This CDR3 region has 12 residues. Trimming shortened V by 4 bases and J by 6 bases, and 10 bases separated the two germline ends. CDR3 amino acids: CASSTTGNGYTF. The CDR3 coding sequence is TGCGCCAGCAGCACTACAGGGAATGGCTACACCTTC.

This clone was seen a handful of times. The V call is TRBV5-1, the J call TRBJ2-3, with 9 bases that match TRBD1. CDR3 length equals 17 residues. Trimming took 1 base from V and 5 from J; bases not matched to a gene: 11. Germline V CDR1 and CDR2: SGHRS, YFSETQ. DNA of the CDR3: TGCGCCAGCAGCTTGAGCCCTTTACAGGGGGCCGTAGATACGCAGTATTTT. This sequence encodes CASSLSPLQGAVDTQYF.

The V call is TRBV9, the J call TRBJ2-5; tentatively, D is TRBD1 (5 bases). Germline assignment: CDR1 SGDLS and CDR2 YYNGEE. V was shortened by 0 bases and J by 4 bases, with 10 bases between the two germline ends. The length of the CDR3 is 14 residues. CDR3 sequence (DNA): TGTGCCAGCAGCGTAGGGGCAGGGCGAGAGACCCAGTACTTC. It specifies CASSVGAGRETQYF.

CDR3: CASSPRSWERGTQYF. The CDR3 DNA reads TGTGCCAGCAGCCCGCGTTCGTGGGAACGGGGGACCCAGTACTTC. The chain combines TRBV5-6 with TRBJ2-5, with D perhaps matching TRBD2 (5 bases). Trimming shortened V by 4 bases and J by 7 bases, and 20 bases separated the two germline ends. CDR3 length equals 15 residues. Germline CDR1 SGHDT, CDR2 YYEEEE.

The rearrangement uses TRBV10-3 and TRBJ2-7, with D possibly being TRBD1 (6 bases). From germline, CDR1 is ENHRY and CDR2 SYGVKD. V was pared by 8 bases and J by 4 bases, with 18 bases between. The CDR3 is made up of 14 amino acids. CDR3 in amino acids: CAIGSTTGEYEQYF. The DNA for the CDR3 is TGTGCCATCGGGTCGACGACAGGCGAATACGAGCAGTACTTC.

The chain recombines TRBV6-6 with TRBJ2-1, with a possible D match to TRBD2 (6 bases). Germline values: CDR1 MNHNY, CDR2 SVGAGI (reference sequence). Deletions cut 2 bases from V and 4 bases from J, with 15 bases between. The CDR3 has 16 residues. The CDR3 region has the DNA TGTGCCAGCAGTTACCCCTCCCGGGGGAGGTACAATGAGCAGTTCTTC. Amino acid sequence: CASSYPSRGRYNEQFF.

The chain joins TRBV27 to TRBJ1-1; D not resolved. In germline, CDR1 is MNHEY, CDR2 SMNVEV (reference sequence). This CDR3 is 13 amino acids long. V was shortened by 3 bases and J by 7 bases, with 12 bases between the two germline ends. For the CDR3, the DNA is TGTGCCAGCAGTTTGCGGGGAGGCCATGAAGCTTTCTTT. As protein: CASSLRGGHEAFF.

This rearrangement joins TRBV5-1 to TRBJ2-5; the match to TRBD2 covers 13 bases. V shed 2 bases and J 3 bases; nucleotides not matched to a gene: 1. There are 15 residues in the CDR3. Looked up from germline, CDR1 is SGHRS and CDR2 is YFSETQ. In DNA form, the CDR3 reads TGCGCCAGCAGCTTAGGACTAGCGGGGGAAGAGACCCAGTACTTC. Translated, it gives CASSLGLAGEETQYF. Variable domain in full (rest from reference TRBV5-1 and TRBJ2-5): KAGVTQTPRYLIKTRGQQVTLSCSPISGHRSVSWYQQTPGQGLQFLFEYFSETQRNKGNFPGRFSGRQFSNSRSEMNVSTLELGDSALYLCASSLGLAGEETQYFGPGTRLLVL.

This chain uses TRBV11-2 with TRBJ2-7; no clear D gene. This CDR3 has 13 residues. Germline loops: CDR1 SGHAT, CDR2 FQNNGV. The germline V and J ends were trimmed by 0 bases and 2 bases, with 5 bases remaining between them. The CDR3 reads CASSLDVPYEQYF. The CDR3 DNA reads TGTGCCAGCAGCTTAGACGTCCCCTACGAGCAGTACTTC.

CDR3 residues: CSVEPGYGETQYF. The CDR3, as DNA: TGCAGCGTTGAACCCGGGTATGGCGAGACCCAGTACTTC. V gene TRBV29-1 combines with J gene TRBJ2-5; no reliable D call. CDR3 size: 13 residues. V lost 2 bases and J lost 5, with 12 bases in between. Germline V gives CDR1 SQVTM, CDR2 ANQGSEA.

The rearrangement joins TRBV7-3 to TRBJ2-3; TRBD2 aligns across 7 bases. CDR1 and CDR2 from the germline V gene are SGHTA and FQGTGA. The CDR3 runs 18 residues. Unmatched junction bases numbered 14, after V lost 5 bases and J lost 0 bases. The CDR3 DNA sequence: TGTGCCAGCAGCCACGACGGGCGGGAGCTGGATAGCACAGATACGCAGTATTTT. Its protein is CASSHDGRELDSTDTQYF.

This clone was recorded once. The chain is built from TRBV28 and TRBJ2-7; a weak D match, TRBD2 (5 bases). The V end was cut by 3 bases, the J end by 0 bases, with 12 bases between. CDR1 is MDHEN and CDR2 is SYDVKM in the germline V gene. The length of the CDR3 is 15 residues. CDR3 nucleotide sequence: TGTGCCAGCAGTTTGTCGGGTGGGAGCTCCTACGAGCAGTACTTC. The encoded protein is CASSLSGGSSYEQYF.

The CDR3 DNA is TGTGCCAGCAGCGAGACTAGCGGGAGTGGAGATGAGCAGTTCTTC. Translation: CASSETSGSGDEQFF. The rearrangement links TRBV6-1 to TRBJ2-1, with TRBD2 matching over 12 bases. The CDR3 consists of 15 residues. The trim removed 6 bases at V and 8 bases at J, leaving 8 bases unmatched. Germline values: CDR1 MNHNS, CDR2 SASEGT.

CDR3 in amino acids: CASSEPGVGEQYF. CDR3 nucleotide sequence: TGTGCCAGCAGCGAGCCGGGGGTGGGGGAGCAGTACTTC. This chain uses TRBV4-2 with TRBJ2-7; tentatively, D is TRBD2 (6 bases). Looked up from germline, CDR1 is LGHNA and CDR2 is YNFKEQ. The ends were cut back, 5 bases at V and 7 bases at J, with 15 bases in the middle. The CDR3 runs 13 residues.

The chain uses TRBV5-4 and TRBJ2-3; 10 bases align to TRBD2. CDR3 size: 16 residues. Germline V lookup: CDR1 SGHNT, CDR2 YYREEE (reference sequence). J was trimmed by 7 bases and V by 0 bases; bases with no gene match: 8. The CDR3 DNA follows: TGTGCCAGCAGCTTGGGTTCCAGCGGGGGGGCTAATACGCAGTATTTT. Translated: CASSLGSSGGANTQYF. The entire variable domain, with the rest obtained from reference TRBV5-4 and TRBJ2-3, is as follows: ETGVTQSPTHLIKTRGQQVTLRCSSQSGHNTVSWYQQALGQGPQFIFQYYREEENGRGNFPPRFSGLQFPNYSSELNVNALELDDSALYLCASSLGSSGGANTQYFGPGTRLTVL.